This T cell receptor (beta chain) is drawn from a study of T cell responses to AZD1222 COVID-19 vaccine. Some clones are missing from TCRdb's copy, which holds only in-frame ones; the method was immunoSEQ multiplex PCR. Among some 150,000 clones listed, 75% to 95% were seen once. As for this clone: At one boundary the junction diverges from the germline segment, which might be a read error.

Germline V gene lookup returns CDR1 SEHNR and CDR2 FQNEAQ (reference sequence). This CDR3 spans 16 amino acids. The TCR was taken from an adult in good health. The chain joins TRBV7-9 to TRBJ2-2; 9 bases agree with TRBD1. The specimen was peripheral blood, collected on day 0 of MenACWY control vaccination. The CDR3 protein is CASNLITGGDTGELFF. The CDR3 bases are TGTGCCAGCAACTTAATCACAGGGGGCGATACCGGGGAGCTGTTTTTT.